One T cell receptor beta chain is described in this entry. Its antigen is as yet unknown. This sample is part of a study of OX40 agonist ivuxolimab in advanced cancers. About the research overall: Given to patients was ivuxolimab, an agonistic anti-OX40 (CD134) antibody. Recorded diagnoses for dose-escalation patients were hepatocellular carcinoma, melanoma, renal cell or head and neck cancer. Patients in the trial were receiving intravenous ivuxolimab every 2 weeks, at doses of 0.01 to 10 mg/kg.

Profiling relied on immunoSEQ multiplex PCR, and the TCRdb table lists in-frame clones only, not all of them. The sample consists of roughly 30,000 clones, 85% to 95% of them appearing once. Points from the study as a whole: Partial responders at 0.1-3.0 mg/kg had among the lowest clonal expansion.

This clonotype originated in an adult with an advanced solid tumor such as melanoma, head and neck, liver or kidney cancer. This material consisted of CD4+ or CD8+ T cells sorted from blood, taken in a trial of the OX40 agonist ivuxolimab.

CDR3 sequence reads: CASGLATPSGRSYNEQFF. The DNA for the CDR3 is TGTGCTAGTGGTTTGGCTACCCCAAGCGGGAGGTCCTACAATGAGCAGTTCTTC. The V gene is TRBV12-5, the J gene TRBJ2-1, with TRBD2 matching over 9 bases. Germline assignment: CDR1 LGHNT and CDR2 FRNRAP. Losses at the gene ends were 1 base for V and 1 base for J; bases not matched to a gene: 8. There are 18 residues in the CDR3.